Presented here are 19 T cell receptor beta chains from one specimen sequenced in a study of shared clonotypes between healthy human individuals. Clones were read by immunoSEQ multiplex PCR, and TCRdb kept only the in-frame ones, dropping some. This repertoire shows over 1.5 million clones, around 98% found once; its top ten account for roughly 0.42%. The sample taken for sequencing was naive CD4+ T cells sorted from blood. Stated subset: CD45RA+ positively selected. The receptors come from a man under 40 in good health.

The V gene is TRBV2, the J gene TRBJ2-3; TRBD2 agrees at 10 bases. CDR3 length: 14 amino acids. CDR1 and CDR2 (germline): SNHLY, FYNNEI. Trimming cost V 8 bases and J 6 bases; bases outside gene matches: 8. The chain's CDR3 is CASGIKTSGDTQYF. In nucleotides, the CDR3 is TGTGCCAGCGGGATTAAGACTAGCGGGGATACGCAGTATTTT.

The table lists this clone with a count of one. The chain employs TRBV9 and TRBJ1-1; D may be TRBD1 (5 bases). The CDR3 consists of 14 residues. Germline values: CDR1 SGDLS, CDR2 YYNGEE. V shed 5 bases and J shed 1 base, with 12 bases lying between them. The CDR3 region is CASSTSGGNTEAFF. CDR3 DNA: TGTGCCAGCAGTACCTCGGGGGGGAACACTGAAGCTTTCTTT.

CDR3 in DNA: TGTGCCAGTAGTGGCTCCCCAGGACTAGGGGAGACCCAGTACTTC. It encodes CASSGSPGLGETQYF. The chain couples TRBV19 to TRBJ2-5; TRBD2 agrees at 7 bases. The CDR3 length is 15 residues. The trim removed 5 bases at V and 5 bases at J, leaving 11 bases unmatched. The V gene's germline CDR1 is LNHDA and CDR2 SQIVND (reference sequence).

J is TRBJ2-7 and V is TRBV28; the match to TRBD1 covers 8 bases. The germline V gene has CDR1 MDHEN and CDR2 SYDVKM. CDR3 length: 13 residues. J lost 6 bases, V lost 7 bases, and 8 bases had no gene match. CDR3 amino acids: CASNGQGTIEQYF. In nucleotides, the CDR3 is TGTGCCAGCAACGGACAGGGAACAATCGAGCAGTACTTC.

CDR3 protein: CSVLRVMNTEAFF. In DNA, the CDR3 is TGCAGCGTCCTGAGGGTAATGAACACTGAAGCTTTCTTT. The chain is built from TRBV29-1 and TRBJ1-1; D not certain. Trimming removed 6 bases from V and 0 bases from J, with 11 bases in between. Looked up from germline, CDR1 is SQVTM and CDR2 is ANQGSEA. This CDR3 spans 13 amino acids. The full variable domain, its missing parts supplied by reference TRBV29-1 and TRBJ1-1, is SAVISQKPSRDICQRGTSLTIQCQVDSQVTMMFWYRQQPGQSLTLIATANQGSEATYESGFVIDKFPISRPNLTFSTLTVSNMSPEDSSIYLCSVLRVMNTEAFFGQGTRLTVV.

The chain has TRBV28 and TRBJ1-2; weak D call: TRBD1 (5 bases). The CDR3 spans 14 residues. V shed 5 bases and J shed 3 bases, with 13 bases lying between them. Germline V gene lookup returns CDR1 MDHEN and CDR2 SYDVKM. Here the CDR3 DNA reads TGTGCCAGCAGTAGCTCAGGGAGATACTATGGCTACACCTTC. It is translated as CASSSSGRYYGYTF.

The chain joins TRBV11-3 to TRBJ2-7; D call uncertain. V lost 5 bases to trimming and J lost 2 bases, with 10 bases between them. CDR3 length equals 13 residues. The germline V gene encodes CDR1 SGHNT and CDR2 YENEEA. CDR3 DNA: TGTGCCAGCAGCCGTATCGGAACCTACGAGCAGTACTTC. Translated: CASSRIGTYEQYF. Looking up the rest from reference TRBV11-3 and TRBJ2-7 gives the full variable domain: EAGVVQSPRYKIIEKKQPVAFWCNPISGHNTLYWYLQNLGQGPELLIRYENEEAVDDSQLPKDRFSAERLKGVDSTLKIQPAELGDSAVYLCASSRIGTYEQYFGPGTRLTVT.

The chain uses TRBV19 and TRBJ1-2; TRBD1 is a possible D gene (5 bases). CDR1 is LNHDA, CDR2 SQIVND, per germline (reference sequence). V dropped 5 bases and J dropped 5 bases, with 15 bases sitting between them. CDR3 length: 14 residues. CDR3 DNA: TGTGCCAGTAGTCCCATCGGGGCAACATATGGCTACACCTTC. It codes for CASSPIGATYGYTF.

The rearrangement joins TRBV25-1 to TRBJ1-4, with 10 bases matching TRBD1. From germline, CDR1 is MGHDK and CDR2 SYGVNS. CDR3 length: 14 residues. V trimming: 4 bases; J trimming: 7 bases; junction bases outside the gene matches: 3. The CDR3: CASSGRDRGEKLFF. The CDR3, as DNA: TGTGCCAGCAGTGGCCGGGACAGGGGTGAAAAACTGTTTTTT.

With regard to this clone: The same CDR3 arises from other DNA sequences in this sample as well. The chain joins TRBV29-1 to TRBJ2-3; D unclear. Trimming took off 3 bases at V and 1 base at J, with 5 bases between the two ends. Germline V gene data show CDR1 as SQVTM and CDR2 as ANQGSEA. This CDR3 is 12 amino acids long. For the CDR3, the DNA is TGCAGCGTTGAGGAAGGCACAGATACGCAGTATTTT. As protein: CSVEEGTDTQYF.

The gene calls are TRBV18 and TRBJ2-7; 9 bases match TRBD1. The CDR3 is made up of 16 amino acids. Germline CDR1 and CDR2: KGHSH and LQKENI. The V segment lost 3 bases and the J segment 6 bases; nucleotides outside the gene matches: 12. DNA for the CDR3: TGTGCCAGCTCACCTTACAGGGGGCAGGGGGTCTCCGAGCAGTACTTC. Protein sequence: CASSPYRGQGVSEQYF.

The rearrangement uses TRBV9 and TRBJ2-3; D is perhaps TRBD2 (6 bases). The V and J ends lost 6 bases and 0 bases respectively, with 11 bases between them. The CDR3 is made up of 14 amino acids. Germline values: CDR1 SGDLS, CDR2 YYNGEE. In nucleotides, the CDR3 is TGTGCCAGCAACGGCGGGACTAGCACAGATACGCAGTATTTT. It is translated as CASNGGTSTDTQYF.

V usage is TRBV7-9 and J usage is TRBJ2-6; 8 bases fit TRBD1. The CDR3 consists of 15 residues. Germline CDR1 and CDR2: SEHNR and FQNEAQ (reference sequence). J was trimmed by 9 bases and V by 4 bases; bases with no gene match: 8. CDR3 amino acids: CASSSGQEIVNVLTF. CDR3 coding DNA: TGTGCCAGCAGCTCGGGACAGGAAATAGTCAACGTCCTGACTTTC.

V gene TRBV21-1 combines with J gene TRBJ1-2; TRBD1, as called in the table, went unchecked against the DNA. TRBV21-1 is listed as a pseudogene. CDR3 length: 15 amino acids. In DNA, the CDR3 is TGTGCCAGCAGCAATCTCCCGGGACAGCGCTATGGCTACACCTTC. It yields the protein CASSNLPGQRYGYTF.

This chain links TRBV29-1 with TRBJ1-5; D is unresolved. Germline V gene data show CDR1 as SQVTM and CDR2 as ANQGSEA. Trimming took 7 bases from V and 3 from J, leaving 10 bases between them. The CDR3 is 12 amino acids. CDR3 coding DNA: TGCAGCGCGACAATTCTCAATCAGCCCCAGCATTTT. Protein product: CSATILNQPQHF.

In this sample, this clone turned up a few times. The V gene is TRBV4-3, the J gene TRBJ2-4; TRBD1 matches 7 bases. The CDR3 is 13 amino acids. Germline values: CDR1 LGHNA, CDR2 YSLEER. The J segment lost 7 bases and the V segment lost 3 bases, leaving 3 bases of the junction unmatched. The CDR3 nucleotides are TGCGCCAGCAGCCAGGTACAGGGGAACATTCAGTACTTC. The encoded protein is CASSQVQGNIQYF.

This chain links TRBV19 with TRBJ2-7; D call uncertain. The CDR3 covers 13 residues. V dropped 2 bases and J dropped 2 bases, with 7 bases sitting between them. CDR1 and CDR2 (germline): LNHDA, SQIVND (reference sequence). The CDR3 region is CASSIQIAYEQYF. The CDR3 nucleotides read TGTGCCAGTAGTATACAGATAGCCTACGAGCAGTACTTC.

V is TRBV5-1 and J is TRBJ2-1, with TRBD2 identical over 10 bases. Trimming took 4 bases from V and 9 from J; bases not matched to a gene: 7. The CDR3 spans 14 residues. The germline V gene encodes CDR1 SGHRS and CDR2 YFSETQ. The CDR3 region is CASSLSGRVGEQFF. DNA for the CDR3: TGCGCCAGCAGCCTCAGCGGGAGGGTCGGTGAGCAGTTCTTC.

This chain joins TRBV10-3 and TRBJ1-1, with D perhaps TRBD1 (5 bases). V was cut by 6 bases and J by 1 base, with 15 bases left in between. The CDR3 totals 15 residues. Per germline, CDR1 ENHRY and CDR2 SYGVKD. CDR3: CAISRAINQNTEAFF. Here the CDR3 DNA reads TGTGCCATCAGCAGGGCGATCAATCAGAACACTGAAGCTTTCTTT.